Each of the 29 T cell receptor beta chains below was sequenced from the same sample in a study of blood T cell repertoires in COVID-19. Clones were sequenced by immunoSEQ multiplex PCR, and TCRdb holds only the in-frame ones, with some missing. Here the sample spans roughly 220,000 clones, about four fifths being singletons. The sequenced material came from PBMCs or T cells enriched from blood (not recorded which). The receptor set was obtained from a woman in her forties with acute COVID-19.

CDR3 protein: CASSFRLGDTDTQYF. In DNA form, the CDR3 reads TGTGCCAGCAGCTTTAGACTAGGGGACACAGATACGCAGTATTTT. This rearrangement joins TRBV5-4 to TRBJ2-3; a possible D gene is TRBD2 (6 bases). V shed 2 bases and J shed 2 bases, with 12 bases lying between them. The CDR3 sequence is 15 residues long. Germline CDR1 SGHNT, CDR2 YYREEE (reference sequence).

Of note for this clone: Relative to the germline gene, one junction end is altered; a read error may explain this. CDR3 DNA: TGTGCCAGCAGCGTCCTAGCGGGGGGGACGAACACCGGGGAGCTATTTTTT. Protein: CASSVLAGGTNTGELFF. This chain uses TRBV5-5 with TRBJ2-2; 12 nucleotides align to TRBD2. CDR1 SGHKS and CDR2 YYEKEE come from the germline V gene (reference sequence). This CDR3 spans 17 amino acids.

V usage is TRBV19 and J usage is TRBJ2-5; TRBD2 agrees at 9 bases. V gave up 6 bases and J gave up 3 bases; unmatched junction bases: 8. This CDR3 is 15 amino acids long. Germline lookup yields CDR1 LNHDA and CDR2 SQIVND (reference sequence). CDR3 sequence: CASRRLAGDKETQYF. The DNA for the CDR3 is TGTGCCAGTAGACGGTTAGCGGGGGACAAAGAGACCCAGTACTTC.

This clone was counted between two and nine times. CDR3 region: CASSLGQGKPYEQYF. The CDR3 DNA follows: TGTGCCAGCTCGCTGGGACAGGGGAAGCCCTACGAGCAGTACTTC. J is TRBJ2-7 and V is TRBV18; 10 bases line up with TRBD1. CDR3 length: 15 amino acids. Germline values: CDR1 KGHSH, CDR2 LQKENI. V gave up 6 bases and J gave up 2 bases; unmatched junction bases: 7. Full variable domain (rest looked up from reference TRBV18 and TRBJ2-7): NAGVMQNPRHLVRRRGQEARLRCSPMKGHSHVYWYRQLPEEGLKFMVYLQKENIIDESGMPKERFSAEFPKEGPSILRIQQVVRGDSAAYFCASSLGQGKPYEQYFGPGTRLTVT.

This rearrangement joins TRBV28 to TRBJ1-2; D gene uncertain. The germline CDR1 and CDR2 sequences are MDHEN and SYDVKM. The CDR3 totals 13 residues. Trimming removed 2 bases at V and 3 bases at J, with 7 bases between. DNA for the CDR3: TGTGCCAGCAGTTTACCTACCCACTATGGCTACACCTTC. It specifies CASSLPTHYGYTF.

The table lists this clone with a count of one. The chain uses TRBV5-1 and TRBJ2-6; no reliable D call. V was trimmed by 4 bases and J by 1 base, leaving 6 bases between them. Per germline, CDR1 SGHRS and CDR2 YFSETQ. This CDR3 has 14 amino acids. The DNA for the CDR3 is TGCGCCAGCAGCCCCCTTTCTGGGGCCAACGTCCTGACTTTC. Protein product: CASSPLSGANVLTF.

This clone was counted once. The gene calls are TRBV2 and TRBJ1-5; 8 bases are shared with TRBD1. The CDR3 is 16 residues long. Germline CDR1 is SNHLY and CDR2 is FYNNEI. V lost 3 bases to trimming and J lost 2 bases; unmatched junction nucleotides: 6. CDR3 nucleotide sequence: TGTGCCAGCAGTGAGCGAGGACAGGGTCGCAATCAGCCCCAGCATTTT. This gives the protein CASSERGQGRNQPQHF.

J is TRBJ2-5 and V is TRBV7-8, with TRBD2 matching over 10 bases. The CDR3 extends over 15 amino acids. Trimming removed 2 bases from V and 1 base from J; junction bases left unmatched: 1. Germline assignment: CDR1 SGHVS and CDR2 FQNEAQ. The CDR3 reads CASSLSGGVQETQYF. CDR3 in DNA: TGTGCCAGCAGCTTAAGCGGGGGGGTCCAAGAGACCCAGTACTTC.

The rearrangement links TRBV4-1 to TRBJ2-1, with 11 bases aligning to TRBD1. From germline, CDR1 is MGHRA and CDR2 YSYEKL. The CDR3 has 16 amino acids. After removal of 2 bases from V and 4 bases from J, the junction contained 4 bases not matched to a gene. The CDR3 sequence: CASSQTGTGGYNEQFF. CDR3 in DNA: TGCGCCAGCAGCCAAACCGGGACAGGGGGATACAATGAGCAGTTCTTC.

The chain links TRBV4-3 to TRBJ1-4, with D perhaps matching TRBD1 (5 bases). The V end lost 0 bases, the J end lost 9 bases, and 11 bases lay between the germline ends. Germline V gene lookup returns CDR1 LGHNA and CDR2 YSLEER. The CDR3 length is 14 residues. CDR3 DNA sequence: TGCGCCAGCAGCCAAGAACAGGTCAGGCAAAAACTGTTTTTT. As protein: CASSQEQVRQKLFF.

This chain uses TRBV9 with TRBJ1-1; D possibly corresponds to TRBD1 (6 bases). The V end lost 3 bases, the J end lost 0 bases, and 9 bases lay between the germline ends. Germline V gene data show CDR1 as SGDLS and CDR2 as YYNGEE. The CDR3 runs to 14 residues. CDR3 residues: CASSGDILNTEAFF. CDR3 bases: TGTGCCAGCAGCGGGGACATCCTGAACACTGAAGCTTTCTTT.

The chain couples TRBV13 to TRBJ2-7; possibly TRBD2 for D (5 bases). Germline CDR1 reads PRHDT; CDR2 reads FYEKMQ (reference sequence). Between the trimmed V and J ends, which lost 0 bases and 1 base, there was a span of 16 bases. The CDR3 contains 17 residues. The chain's CDR3 is CASSLGVSLRASYEQYF. For the CDR3, the DNA is TGTGCCAGCAGCTTAGGGGTGAGTTTGCGGGCGTCCTACGAGCAGTACTTC. Filled out from reference TRBV13 and TRBJ2-7, the complete variable domain reads AAGVIQSPRHLIKEKRETATLKCYPIPRHDTVYWYQQGPGQDPQFLISFYEKMQSDKGSIPDRFSAQQFSDYHSELNMSSLELGDSALYFCASSLGVSLRASYEQYFGPGTRLTVT.

The V gene is TRBV6-6, the J gene TRBJ2-7; D remains ambiguous. The CDR3 extends over 13 amino acids. The germline CDR1 and CDR2 sequences are MNHNY and SVGAGI (reference sequence). V was pared by 2 bases and J by 1 base, with 6 bases between. The CDR3 coding sequence is TGTGCCAGCAGTTACGGAGTTTCCTACGAGCAGTACTTC. Encoded protein: CASSYGVSYEQYF.

The chain is built from TRBV29-1 and TRBJ2-5, with TRBD1 identical over 7 bases. The V segment lost 7 bases and the J segment 2 bases; nucleotides outside the gene matches: 13. The germline CDR1 and CDR2 sequences are SQVTM and ANQGSEA. The CDR3 totals 15 residues. This CDR3 reads CSARQGSTLQETQYF. The CDR3 DNA sequence: TGCAGCGCCCGACAGGGATCCACTTTACAAGAGACCCAGTACTTC.

The CDR3 nucleotides are TGTGCCAGCAGCCCTAAACTAGCGGACCAAGAGACCCAGTACTTC. Amino acid sequence: CASSPKLADQETQYF. The chain is built from TRBV5-4 and TRBJ2-5, with 8 bases aligning to TRBD2. CDR3 size: 15 residues. J gave up 0 bases and V 4 bases, and 5 bases lay outside the gene matches. Per the germline V gene, CDR1 is SGHNT and CDR2 is YYREEE (reference sequence).

The chain recombines TRBV6-5 with TRBJ2-1, with D maybe TRBD2 (6 bases). The germline V and J ends were trimmed by 7 bases and 8 bases, with 21 bases remaining between them. This CDR3 is built from 15 residues. From germline, CDR1 is MNHEY and CDR2 SVGAGI. The CDR3 sequence: CASTEGGGRIHEQFF. As DNA, the CDR3 is TGTGCCAGCACCGAAGGTGGAGGGCGCATCCATGAGCAGTTCTTC.

To note about this clone: Within the sample, other DNA sequences also encode this same CDR3. The V call is TRBV18, the J call TRBJ2-5; D perhaps matches TRBD1 (6 bases). The CDR3 loop spans 13 amino acids. V was shortened by 3 bases and J by 3 bases, with 8 bases between the two germline ends. The germline gives CDR1 KGHSH, CDR2 LQKENI. CDR3 coding DNA: TGTGCCAGCTCACCTGGACAGAAAGAGACCCAGTACTTC. Amino acid sequence: CASSPGQKETQYF.

CDR3 region: CASSITWTGQATEAFF. The CDR3 DNA reads TGTGCCAGTAGTATCACATGGACAGGACAGGCAACTGAAGCTTTCTTT. This sequence joins TRBV19 and TRBJ1-1; 7 nucleotides align to TRBD1. The V and J ends lost 3 bases and 5 bases, in that order; junction bases with no gene match: 12. The germline gives CDR1 LNHDA, CDR2 SQIVND (reference sequence). The CDR3 covers 16 residues.

In its sample, this clone was seen a few times. This chain links TRBV6-1 with TRBJ1-2; weak D call: TRBD1 (5 bases). This CDR3 comprises 13 residues. The germline CDR1 and CDR2 sequences are MNHNS and SASEGT. V lost 2 bases to trimming and J lost 5 bases, with 9 bases between them. Here the CDR3 reads CASSELTAYGYTF. In DNA form, the CDR3 reads TGTGCCAGCAGTGAATTGACAGCTTATGGCTACACCTTC.

The chain joins TRBV10-2 to TRBJ1-5, with D tentatively TRBD1 (6 bases). Trimming cost V 10 bases and J 3 bases, with 13 bases left between them. Germline V CDR1 and CDR2: WSHSY, SAAADI. The CDR3 is 13 amino acids. The CDR3 DNA reads TGCGCCACAGGGGACACAACCAATCAGCCCCAGCATTTT. Amino acids: CATGDTTNQPQHF.

In DNA form, the CDR3 reads TGTGCCAGCAGATTGGGACAGGGGACAGATACGCAGTATTTT. This gives the protein CASRLGQGTDTQYF. V gene TRBV2 combines with J gene TRBJ2-3, with 10 bases identical to TRBD1. CDR1 and CDR2 (germline): SNHLY, FYNNEI. Losses at the gene ends were 6 bases for V and 3 bases for J; bases not matched to a gene: 3. The CDR3 consists of 14 residues.

CDR3 bases: TGCGCCAGCAGCCAAGGTAGGGCTAGCGGATACAATGAGCAGTTCTTC. Translation: CASSQGRASGYNEQFF. The chain employs TRBV4-1 and TRBJ2-1; TRBD2 agrees at 7 bases. CDR3 length equals 16 residues. The trim removed 1 base at V and 4 bases at J, leaving 7 bases unmatched. The germline CDR1 and CDR2 sequences are MGHRA and YSYEKL.

A note on this clone: Because it lacks the conserved phenylalanine or tryptophan at the end, this CDR3 is likely a read error. It is unclear where the CDR3 begins or ends on the DNA, so no DNA is shown, and the CDR3 is as TCRdb lists it. The chain combines TRBV1 with TRBJ1-6; the D call TRBD1 from the table was never checked on the DNA. TRBV1 is labeled a pseudogene. With termini counted, the CDR3 has 9 amino acids. CDR3 residues: CTSSPRPQV.

The chain carries TRBV5-1 and TRBJ2-1; maybe TRBD1 (5 bases). Germline CDR1 and CDR2: SGHRS and YFSETQ. V lost 2 bases to trimming and J lost 10 bases, with 10 bases between them. There are 12 residues in the CDR3. Written as DNA, the CDR3 is TGCGCCAGCAGCTTACCAGGGCGGGAGCAGTTCTTC. Encoded protein: CASSLPGREQFF.

V usage is TRBV28 and J usage is TRBJ2-3, with a weak D call TRBD2 (5 bases). The CDR3 extends over 18 amino acids. V lost 5 bases to trimming and J lost 10 bases, with 31 bases between them. Germline-derived CDR1 and CDR2 are MDHEN and SYDVKM. The CDR3 DNA reads as TGTGCCAGCAGTCCCTTAAGGGAGCAGTATCTTCCCACTGGGGCGCAGTATTTT. It yields the protein CASSPLREQYLPTGAQYF.

V and J are TRBV6-5 and TRBJ1-1; perhaps TRBD1 as D (5 bases). Germline lookup yields CDR1 MNHEY and CDR2 SVGAGI. CDR3 size: 14 residues. The ends were cut back, 2 bases at V and 4 bases at J, with 11 bases in the middle. The CDR3 DNA reads TGTGCCAGCAGTTACCTGGGGCCGGGCACTGAAGCTTTCTTT. Its protein product is CASSYLGPGTEAFF.

J is TRBJ2-3 and V is TRBV6-1; 8 bases agree with TRBD2. V dropped 2 bases and J dropped 2; count of bases not matched to a gene: 3. Germline CDR1 and CDR2: MNHNS and SASEGT. The CDR3 extends over 15 amino acids. The CDR3 DNA follows: TGTGCCAGCAGTGAAATGACTAGCGCCACAGATACGCAGTATTTT. Translation: CASSEMTSATDTQYF.

The chain recombines TRBV2 with TRBJ1-5; no clear D. Germline CDR1 reads SNHLY; CDR2 reads FYNNEI. The CDR3 spans 13 residues. With 4 bases removed from V and 4 bases from J, the gap between germline ends came to 8 bases. This CDR3 is CASSGGGNQPQHF. In DNA, the CDR3 is TGTGCCAGCAGTGGGGGAGGGAATCAGCCCCAGCATTTT.

The chain links TRBV7-2 to TRBJ1-6; possibly TRBD1 for D (6 bases). CDR3 length: 13 residues. Germline V CDR1 and CDR2: SGHTA, FQGNSA. V was cut by 5 bases and J by 8 bases, with 10 bases left in between. In nucleotides, the CDR3 is TGTGCCAGCAGCACACAGGGATATTCACCCCTCCACTTT. It translates to CASSTQGYSPLHF.